The rows below give T cell receptor beta chains drawn from one sample of a study of blood T cell repertoires in COVID-19. Profiling relied on immunoSEQ multiplex PCR, and the TCRdb table lists in-frame clones only, not all of them. Of about 160,000 clones in the sample, roughly 90% were seen once. The specimen sequenced was PBMCs or T cells enriched from blood (not recorded which). The origin of the receptors is a woman aged 45-59 years who had recovered from COVID-19. CDR3s include the opening cysteine and the closing phenylalanine or tryptophan. A D gene is named only where the DNA matches it firmly. Only part of the rows carry a size: once, few, many, or a class if the clone is expanded.

TRBJ2-5	TRBV2	TRBD1	-	CASGTGLQETQYF	TGTGCCAGCGGGACAGGCCTCCAAGAGACCCAGTACTTC
TRBJ2-7	TRBV5-4	TRBD1	-	CASSPSGQGVHEQYF	TGTGCCAGCAGCCCCTCGGGACAGGGTGTCCACGAGCAGTACTTC
TRBJ1-4	TRBV29-1	TRBD1	many	CSVSGQGNEKLFF	TGCAGCGTTTCGGGACAGGGAAACGAAAAACTGTTTTTT
TRBJ1-1	TRBV15	TRBD1	-	CATSTGTANTEAFF	TGTGCCACCAGCACCGGGACAGCGAACACTGAAGCTTTCTTT
TRBJ1-1	TRBV7-8	TRBD1	-	CASSSQGRSEAFF	TGTGCCAGCAGCTCACAGGGGAGGAGTGAAGCTTTCTTT
TRBJ1-2	TRBV7-3	-	once	CASSLGPSGYGYTF	TGTGCCAGCAGCTTGGGGCCTTCAGGCTATGGCTACACCTTC
TRBJ2-3	TRBV6-2/TRBV6-3	-	-	CASSDTSTDTQYF	TGTGCCAGCAGTGACACTAGCACAGATACGCAGTATTTT
TRBJ1-4	TRBV27	TRBD1	-	CASSAGTGGKLFF	TGTGCCAGCAGTGCCGGGACAGGGGGAAAACTGTTTTTT
TRBJ2-7	TRBV27	-	-	CASSLGDIVGQQYF	TGTGCCAGCAGTTTAGGGGACATTGTGGGCCAGCAGTACTTC
TRBJ1-5	TRBV2	-	once	CASSEAQRGPQHF	TGTGCCAGCAGTGAAGCGCAGCGGGGGCCCCAGCATTTT
TRBJ1-5	TRBV7-2	-	-	CASSLRGGAGRSNQPQHF	TGTGCCAGCAGCTTAAGAGGGGGGGCCGGGAGAAGCAATCAGCCCCAGCATTTT
TRBJ1-2	TRBV29-1	-	-	CSVDQGFSYGYTF	TGCAGCGTTGATCAGGGGTTCAGCTATGGCTACACCTTC
TRBJ2-3	TRBV5-6	TRBD2	-	CASSLLSGGGTDTQYF	TGTGCCAGCAGCTTGCTTAGCGGGGGGGGAACAGATACGCAGTATTTT
TRBJ1-2	TRBV29-1	-	-	CSVWASGYTF	TGCAGCGTGTGGGCAAGTGGCTACACCTTC
TRBJ1-5	TRBV2	-	-	CASSGRGRTQPQHF	TGTGCCAGCAGTGGGAGGGGCCGTACTCAGCCCCAGCATTTT
TRBJ2-2	TRBV14	-	-	CASSRDISTGELFF	TGTGCCAGCAGCAGGGACATTTCCACCGGGGAGCTGTTTTTT
TRBJ2-1	TRBV7-3	-	-	CASSTYIGGSSYNEQFF	TGTGCCAGCAGCACATACATTGGGGGGAGCTCCTACAATGAGCAGTTCTTC
TRBJ1-1	TRBV9	-	few	CASSVQAGRNTEAFF	TGTGCCAGCAGCGTACAAGCGGGGCGGAACACTGAAGCTTTCTTT